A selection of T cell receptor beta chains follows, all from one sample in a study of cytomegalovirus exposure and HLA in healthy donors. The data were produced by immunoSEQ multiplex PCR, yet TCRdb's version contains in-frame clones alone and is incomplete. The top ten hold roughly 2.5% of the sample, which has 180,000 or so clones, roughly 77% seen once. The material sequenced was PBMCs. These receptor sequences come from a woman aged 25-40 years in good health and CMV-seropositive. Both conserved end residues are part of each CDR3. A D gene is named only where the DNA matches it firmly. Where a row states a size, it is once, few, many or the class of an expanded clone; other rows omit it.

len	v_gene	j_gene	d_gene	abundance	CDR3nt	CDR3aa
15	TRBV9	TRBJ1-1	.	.	TGTGCCAGCAGCGTCGGAGGGGCCCTGGGCACTGAAGCTTTCTTT	CASSVGGALGTEAFF
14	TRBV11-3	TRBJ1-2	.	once	TGTGCCAGCAGCGAAAAAGTCCCAGGGGTCGGCTACACCTTC	CASSEKVPGVGYTF
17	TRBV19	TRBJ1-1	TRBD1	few	TGTGCCAGTAGTACGGCCGGGACAGGGGCCAACCCCGTTGAAGCTTTCTTT	CASSTAGTGANPVEAFF
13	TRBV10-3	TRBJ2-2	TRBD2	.	TGTGCCATCAATGGCGGGGGGCCCGGGGAGCTGTTTTTT	CAINGGGPGELFF
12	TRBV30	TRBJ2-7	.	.	TGTGCCTGGAGGAATACAAACTACGAGCAGTACTTC	CAWRNTNYEQYF
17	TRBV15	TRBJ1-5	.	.	TGTGCCACCAGCAGAGGAGGGGGGGCTGTGCGCAATCAGCCCCAGCATTTT	CATSRGGGAVRNQPQHF
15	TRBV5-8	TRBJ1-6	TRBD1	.	TGTGCCAGCAGCTCGCGAGACAGGGGGAATTCACCCCTCCACTTT	CASSSRDRGNSPLHF
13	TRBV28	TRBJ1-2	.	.	TGTGCCAGCATCGGGGAGTCCCGCTATGGCTACACCTTC	CASIGESRYGYTF
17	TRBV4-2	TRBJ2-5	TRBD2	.	TGTGCCAGCAGCCAAGCGCTGGGACTAGTGGGTGGAGAGACCCAGTACTTC	CASSQALGLVGGETQYF
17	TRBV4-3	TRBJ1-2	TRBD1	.	TGCGCCAGCAGCCAGGATGGGCTAGGGACAGGGGGCCGAGGCTACACCTTC	CASSQDGLGTGGRGYTF
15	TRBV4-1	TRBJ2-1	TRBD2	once	TGCGCCAGCAGTGCCCTAGCGGGGGGGCCTCTAGGGCAGTTCTTC	CASSALAGGPLGQFF
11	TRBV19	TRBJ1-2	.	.	TGTGCCAGTAGTCTGGGACAACGCTACACCTTC	CASSLGQRYTF
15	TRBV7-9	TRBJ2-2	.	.	TGTGCCAGCAGTCTTGTCGGGGTGAACACCGGGGAGCTGTTTTTT	CASSLVGVNTGELFF
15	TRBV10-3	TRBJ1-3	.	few	TGTGCCATCAGTCCCCCCCAAGGAGATGGAAACACCATATATTTT	CAISPPQGDGNTIYF
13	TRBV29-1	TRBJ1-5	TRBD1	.	TGCAGCGTTGGACAGGGAATGAATCAGCCCCAGCATTTT	CSVGQGMNQPQHF
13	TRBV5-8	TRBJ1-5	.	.	TGTGCCAGCAGCTCAACTCTTGGTCAGCCCCAGCATTTT	CASSSTLGQPQHF
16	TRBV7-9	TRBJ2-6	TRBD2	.	TGTTCCATCGGGACTAGCCCTAGCTCTGGGGCCAACGTCCTGACTTTC	CSIGTSPSSGANVLTF
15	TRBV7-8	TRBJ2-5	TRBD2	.	TGTGCCAGCAGCGACTCTAGCGCCGGGGGGGAGACCCAGTACTTC	CASSDSSAGGETQYF
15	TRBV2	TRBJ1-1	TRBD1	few	TGTGCCAGCAGTCCCCGACAGGGGCCGGTCACTGAAGCTTTCTTT	CASSPRQGPVTEAFF
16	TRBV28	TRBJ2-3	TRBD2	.	TGTGCCAGCAGTTTCGGGGGAGGGGACCGCACAGATACGCAGTATTTT	CASSFGGGDRTDTQYF
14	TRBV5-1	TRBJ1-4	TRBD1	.	TGCGCCAGCAGTTACGACAGGGGTGGTGAAAAACTGTTTTTT	CASSYDRGGEKLFF
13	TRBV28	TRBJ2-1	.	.	TGTGCCAGCAGTTTAGGCAGGGGTAATGAGCAGTTCTTC	CASSLGRGNEQFF
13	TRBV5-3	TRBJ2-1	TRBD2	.	TGTGTTGACGCAGCGGGGGGGTACAATGAGCAGTTCTTC	CVDAAGGYNEQFF
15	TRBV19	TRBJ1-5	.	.	TGTGCCAGTAGTATAGGGAGGTATAGCAATCAGCCCCAGCATTTT	CASSIGRYSNQPQHF
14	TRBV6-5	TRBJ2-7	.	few	TGTGCCAGCAGTCCCGGAGACTCCTCGTACGAGCAGTACTTC	CASSPGDSSYEQYF
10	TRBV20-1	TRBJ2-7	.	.	TGCAGTGCTTTAGATTACGAGCAGTACTTC	CSALDYEQYF
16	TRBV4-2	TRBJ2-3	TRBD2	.	TGTGCCAGCAGCCACCCGACTAGCGGGGGCCCGGATACGCAGTATTTT	CASSHPTSGGPDTQYF
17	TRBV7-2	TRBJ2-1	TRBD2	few	TGTGCCAGCAGCTTAGGTAGCGGGGTCCTCCTGCGGTTTGAGCAGTTCTTC	CASSLGSGVLLRFEQFF
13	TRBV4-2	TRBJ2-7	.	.	TGTGCCAGCAGCCAAGAGAAAAGGGCTAGCCAGTACTTC	CASSQEKRASQYF
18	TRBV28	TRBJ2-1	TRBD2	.	TGTGCCAGCACGCCCCCCCGAGGAGCGGGGGGGCTACCTAAAGAGCAGTTCTTC	CASTPPRGAGGLPKEQFF
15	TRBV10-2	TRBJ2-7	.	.	TGCGCCAGCTCCGGGAGGACAGGGTGGGTTGACGAGCAGTACTTC	CASSGRTGWVDEQYF
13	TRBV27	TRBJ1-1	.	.	TGTGCCAGCAGTGTCAACAGGGAAACTGAAGCTTTCTTT	CASSVNRETEAFF
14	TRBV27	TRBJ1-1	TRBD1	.	TGTGCCAGCAGTAGACAGGGACGGAACACTGAAGCTTTCTTT	CASSRQGRNTEAFF
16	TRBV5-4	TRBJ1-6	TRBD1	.	TGTGCCAGCAGCTCCCCGGGACAGGGGGATAATTCACCCCTCCACTTT	CASSSPGQGDNSPLHF
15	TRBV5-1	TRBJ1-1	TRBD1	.	TGCGCCAGCAGCACCGGACAGGGAGGAGGCACTGAAGCTTTCTTT	CASSTGQGGGTEAFF
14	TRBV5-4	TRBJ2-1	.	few	TGTGCCAGCAGCTTGGGTGGGGACTTCAATGAGCAGTTCTTC	CASSLGGDFNEQFF
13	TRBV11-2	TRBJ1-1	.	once	TGTGCCAGCAGCTTAGGAGGAATGGCAGGGGCTTTCTTT	CASSLGGMAGAFF
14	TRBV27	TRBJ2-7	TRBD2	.	TGTGCCAGCAGTTTATCCGGGACTAGGTACGAGCAGTACTTC	CASSLSGTRYEQYF
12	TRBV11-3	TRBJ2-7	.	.	TGTGCCAGCAGCTTGGACAGCCGGAAGCAGTACTTC	CASSLDSRKQYF
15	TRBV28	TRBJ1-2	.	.	TGTGCCAGCAGTTCCTCCCAGGGGAGAAACTATGGCTACACCTTC	CASSSSQGRNYGYTF
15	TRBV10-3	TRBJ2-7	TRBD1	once	TGTGCCATCAGTGAGTCGAACAGGGGGAACTACGAGCAGTACTTC	CAISESNRGNYEQYF
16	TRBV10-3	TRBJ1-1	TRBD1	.	TGTGCCATCAGTGCTTGGCCCGGGACAGCGAACACTGAAGCTTTCTTT	CAISAWPGTANTEAFF
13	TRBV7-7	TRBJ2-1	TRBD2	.	TGTGCCAGCAGCTTAGGGGAGGGCCATGAGCAGTTCTTC	CASSLGEGHEQFF
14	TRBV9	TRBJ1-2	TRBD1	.	TGTGCCAGCTCTGTGGGACAGGGGGTTCATGGCTACACCTTC	CASSVGQGVHGYTF
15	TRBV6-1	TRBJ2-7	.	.	TGTGCCAGCAGTGTCGACTTGTCGAGCCTCTACGAGCAGTACTTC	CASSVDLSSLYEQYF
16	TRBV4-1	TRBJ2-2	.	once	TGCGCCAGCAGTCCCGACCCACACCCCGGGACCGGGGAGCTGTTTTTT	CASSPDPHPGTGELFF
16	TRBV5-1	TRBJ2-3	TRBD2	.	TGCGCCAGCAGCTTGCCGACTAGCACCGGCACAGATACGCAGTATTTT	CASSLPTSTGTDTQYF
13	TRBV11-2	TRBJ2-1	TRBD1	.	TGTGCCAGCGGTGACAGGGCGAGTCATGAGCAGTTCTTC	CASGDRASHEQFF
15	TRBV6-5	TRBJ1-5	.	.	TGTGCCAGCAGTTACTCTCCGCAGGTACAGCAGCCCCAGCATTTT	CASSYSPQVQQPQHF
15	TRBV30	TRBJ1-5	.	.	TGTGCCTGGAGCCACAAGGCAGGTAGCAATCAGCCCCAGCATTTT	CAWSHKAGSNQPQHF
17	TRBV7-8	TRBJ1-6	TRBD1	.	TGTGCCAGCAGCTTTAATCCGGACAGGGTTTATAATTCACCCCTCCACTTT	CASSFNPDRVYNSPLHF